A single sample is the source of the 18 T cell receptor beta chains below, sequenced in a study of Tregs in tolerant kidney transplant recipients. The protocol was immunoSEQ multiplex PCR, while the TCRdb copy is restricted to in-frame clones and leaves out a portion. The sample lists tens of thousands of clones, more than 85% occurring once. Recipients received nonmyeloablative bone marrow transplants from related graft donors, with transient mixed chimerism. This specimen consisted of CD4+ T cells from blood (PBMCs), obtained 12 months after the transplant. These receptors were taken from a human patient who received a combined kidney and bone marrow transplant. Some of the T cells might come from the graft donor.

J is TRBJ2-5 and V is TRBV4-1, with 12 nucleotides matching TRBD2. The CDR3 length is 15 residues. With V trimmed by 4 bases and J by 4 bases, 4 bases remained unmatched. In germline, CDR1 is MGHRA, CDR2 YSYEKL. CDR3 nucleotide sequence: TGCGCCAGCAGCCCCCTAGCGGGGGGGCTAGAGACCCAGTACTTC. This sequence encodes CASSPLAGGLETQYF.

The chain is built from TRBV19 and TRBJ1-1; no reliable D call. Trimming removed 4 bases at V and 0 bases at J, with 12 bases between. Germline loops: CDR1 LNHDA, CDR2 SQIVND (reference sequence). This CDR3 is 15 amino acids long. The CDR3 spells CASSTPQVLNTEAFF. The CDR3 DNA sequence: TGTGCCAGTAGTACCCCTCAGGTTCTGAACACTGAAGCTTTCTTT.

The chain carries TRBV18 and TRBJ1-6; TRBD1 aligns across 12 bases. The CDR3 totals 16 residues. CDR1 is KGHSH, CDR2 LQKENI, per germline. With 3 bases clipped from V and 7 bases from J, the junction kept 4 bases outside the gene matches. CDR3 in amino acids: CASSPGTGGLNSPLHF. The DNA of the CDR3 is TGTGCCAGCTCACCGGGGACAGGGGGCTTGAATTCACCCCTCCACTTT.

The rearrangement links TRBV7-9 to TRBJ1-1; D not resolved. The length of the CDR3 is 14 residues. V was shortened by 1 base and J by 2 bases, with 8 bases between the two germline ends. Germline CDR1 SEHNR, CDR2 FQNEAQ (reference sequence). This chain's CDR3 is CASSLGLQNTEAFF. Written as DNA, the CDR3 is TGTGCCAGCAGCTTAGGACTCCAAAACACTGAAGCTTTCTTT.

This sequence joins TRBV7-9 and TRBJ2-5, with D tentatively TRBD2 (7 bases). This CDR3 is built from 16 residues. Deletions cut 4 bases from V and 1 base from J, with 16 bases between. Per the germline V gene, CDR1 is SEHNR and CDR2 is FQNEAQ (reference sequence). CDR3 sequence reads: CASSYPRGGVQETQYF. Here the CDR3 DNA reads TGTGCCAGCAGCTATCCTAGGGGGGGGGTCCAAGAGACCCAGTACTTC.

The chain links TRBV7-2 to TRBJ2-7; 7 nucleotides align to TRBD1. V shed 5 bases, J shed 2 bases, and the junction held 6 bases outside the gene matches. This CDR3 spans 14 amino acids. Germline values: CDR1 SGHTA, CDR2 FQGNSA. The CDR3 is CASSPRTGPYEQYF. CDR3 in DNA: TGTGCCAGCAGCCCCCGGACAGGCCCCTACGAGCAGTACTTC.

The chain links TRBV4-2 to TRBJ2-3, with 8 nucleotides matching TRBD2. Germline loops: CDR1 LGHNA, CDR2 YNFKEQ. The CDR3 sequence is 15 residues long. J was trimmed by 4 bases and V by 4 bases; bases with no gene match: 7. The CDR3 protein is CASSPIERGSDTQYF. CDR3 DNA: TGTGCCAGCAGCCCTATTGAGCGGGGGTCAGATACGCAGTATTTT.

V and J are TRBV27 and TRBJ1-1; the D is unclear. Germline-derived CDR1 and CDR2 are MNHEY and SMNVEV (reference sequence). V was shortened by 4 bases and J by 0 bases, with 15 bases between the two germline ends. The CDR3 covers 16 residues. DNA for the CDR3: TGTGCCAGCAGTTCCCGGCCCGGGAACCTGAACACTGAAGCTTTCTTT. This encodes CASSSRPGNLNTEAFF.

V gene TRBV7-3 combines with J gene TRBJ2-5, with D possibly being TRBD1 (5 bases). The CDR3 contains 15 residues. The germline V gene has CDR1 SGHTA and CDR2 FQGTGA. The germline V and J ends were trimmed by 4 bases and 0 bases, with 12 bases remaining between them. The CDR3 loop reads CASSSTTENQETQYF. The CDR3 nucleotides are TGTGCCAGCAGCTCAACGACAGAAAACCAAGAGACCCAGTACTTC.

The chain links TRBV19 to TRBJ1-2; D might be TRBD1 (5 bases). In germline, CDR1 is LNHDA, CDR2 SQIVND (reference sequence). CDR3 length: 15 residues. The ends were cut back, 3 bases at V and 6 bases at J, with 17 bases in the middle. The CDR3 is CASSMASGGADGYTF. CDR3 DNA: TGTGCCAGTAGTATGGCATCGGGGGGAGCTGATGGCTACACCTTC. The full variable domain, its missing parts supplied by reference TRBV19 and TRBJ1-2, is DGGITQSPKYLFRKEGQNVTLSCEQNLNHDAMYWYRQDPGQGLRLIYYSQIVNDFQKGDIAEGYSVSREKKESFPLTVTSAQKNPTAFYLCASSMASGGADGYTFGSGTRLTVV.

The chain recombines TRBV7-2 with TRBJ1-5; TRBD1 matches at 7 bases. Germline V CDR1 and CDR2: SGHTA, FQGNSA. V lost 3 bases to trimming and J lost 5 bases; unmatched junction nucleotides: 13. The CDR3 covers 17 residues. CDR3 region: CASSLMGGRGLYQPQHF. The DNA of the CDR3 is TGTGCCAGCAGCTTGATGGGGGGAAGGGGGCTTTATCAGCCCCAGCATTTT.

The chain combines TRBV7-6 with TRBJ2-5; 13 bases fit TRBD2. The V gene's germline CDR1 is SGHVS and CDR2 FNYEAQ. This CDR3 is 17 amino acids long. J gave up 3 bases and V 3 bases, and 7 bases lay outside the gene matches. CDR3 sequence: CASSFWTSGSGKETQYF. As DNA, the CDR3 is TGTGCCAGCAGCTTTTGGACTAGCGGGAGTGGCAAAGAGACCCAGTACTTC.

Points on this clone: This specimen includes other DNA sequences encoding the same CDR3. This chain joins TRBV18 and TRBJ1-1; weak D call: TRBD1 (5 bases). Germline V CDR1 and CDR2: KGHSH, LQKENI. The length of the CDR3 is 14 residues. V lost 3 bases to trimming and J lost 1 base, with 9 bases between them. CDR3 region: CASSPARANTEAFF. The CDR3 bases are TGTGCCAGCTCACCGGCCAGGGCGAACACTGAAGCTTTCTTT.

V gene TRBV7-2 combines with J gene TRBJ2-3, with TRBD2 matching over 10 bases. Germline V gives CDR1 SGHTA, CDR2 FQGNSA. Trimming took 5 bases from V and 0 from J; bases not matched to a gene: 5. The CDR3 is 16 residues long. The CDR3 loop reads CASSERLAGSTDTQYF. DNA of the CDR3: TGTGCCAGCAGCGAGAGACTAGCGGGTAGCACAGATACGCAGTATTTT. The variable domain in full, with the rest retrieved from reference TRBV7-2 and TRBJ2-3, is GAGVSQSPSNKVTEKGKDVELRCDPISGHTALYWYRQSLGQGLEFLIYFQGNSAPDKSGLPSDRFSAERTGGSVSTLTIQRTQQEDSAVYLCASSERLAGSTDTQYFGPGTRLTVL.

Note on this clone: A junction boundary mismatches the germline segment, possibly from a read error. The V call is TRBV2, the J call TRBJ2-2, with D maybe TRBD2 (6 bases). Germline CDR1 reads SNHLY; CDR2 reads FYNNEI. The CDR3 sequence is 14 residues long. CDR3 in amino acids: CASSDVANTGGLFF. CDR3 coding DNA: TGTGCCAGCAGTGATGTTGCGAACACCGGGGGGCTGTTTTTT.

This chain joins TRBV7-2 and TRBJ2-2; 10 nucleotides align to TRBD2. Germline V gene sequence: CDR1 SGHTA, CDR2 FQGNSA. This CDR3 is built from 17 residues. Trimming removed 5 bases from V and 1 base from J; junction bases left unmatched: 7. CDR3 in amino acids: CASSPSLAGRNTGELFF. For the CDR3, the DNA is TGTGCCAGCAGCCCATCACTAGCGGGGAGGAACACCGGGGAGCTGTTTTTT.

This chain joins TRBV19 and TRBJ1-3; tentative D call: TRBD1 (6 bases). This CDR3 region has 16 residues. Germline CDR1 LNHDA, CDR2 SQIVND (reference sequence). V gave up 5 bases and J gave up 0 bases, with 14 bases separating them. The CDR3 DNA follows: TGTGCCAGTAGTCCTGGACAGCGTTACTCTGGAAACACCATATATTTT. Its protein is CASSPGQRYSGNTIYF.

The chain joins TRBV7-9 to TRBJ1-2, with D possibly being TRBD1 (6 bases). The germline V gene encodes CDR1 SEHNR and CDR2 FQNEAQ (reference sequence). There are 13 residues in the CDR3. The germline V and J ends were trimmed by 5 bases and 4 bases, with 11 bases remaining between them. CDR3 nucleotides: TGTGCCAGCAGCCATACAGGGAGCTATGGCTACACCTTC. Translated, it gives CASSHTGSYGYTF.